This is a list of T cell receptor beta chains from one sample in a study of CD8+CD57+ T cells in acquired aplastic anemia. TCRdb fed the reads into MiXCR, producing one record per CDR3 protein. The sample consists of around 140,000 distinct CDR3 sequences, around two fifths of them appearing once. The specimen was sorted CD4+, CD8+, or CD8+CD57+ T cells (not recorded which) from PBMCs. The receptors derive from a human donor in good health, serving as a control. Each CDR3 is given without its conserved first and last residue. Each record gives: V gene, J gene, D gene, CDR3 protein. D genes are given only for firm matches.

TRBV29-1	TRBJ1-1	TRBD1	SVGNRGTEAF
TRBV3-1	TRBJ2-7	.	ASSQDPSAYYEQY
TRBV19	TRBJ1-5	.	ASSYWLGDQPQH
TRBV19	TRBJ2-3	TRBD2	ATRSVAGGADTQY
TRBV4-2	TRBJ2-2	.	ASSPKPTRVGPSNTGELF
TRBV25-1	TRBJ1-1	.	ASSESGKGKYTEAF
TRBV24-1	TRBJ2-3	TRBD1	ATSDSPDRSTDTQY
TRBV7-9	TRBJ2-7	TRBD2	ASSSAGAYEQY
TRBV12-3/TRBV12-4	TRBJ2-1	TRBD2	ATQRDRDNEQF
TRBV19	TRBJ2-3	.	ASSVGPAGADTQY
TRBV4-1	TRBJ1-6	TRBD1	ASSQGDRTNSPLH
TRBV15	TRBJ2-7	.	ATSRDRGDYEQY
TRBV10-3	TRBJ1-4	.	AISEDRRLF
TRBV20-1	TRBJ2-1	TRBD2	SARESGGHYNEQF
TRBV7-7	TRBJ2-7	TRBD2	ASTDSGSPYEQY
TRBV5-1	TRBJ1-2	TRBD1	ASSWDRENYGYT
TRBV3-1	TRBJ2-5	.	ACRDLQETQY
TRBV24-1	TRBJ2-7	.	ATSDGTAAYEQY
TRBV11-2	TRBJ2-7	.	ASSLEGRGSYEQY
TRBV20-1	TRBJ2-7	TRBD1	SASSVTGAREQY
TRBV24-1	TRBJ2-2	.	ATRTGSNTGELF
TRBV5-5	TRBJ1-4	.	ASSSGPGEKLF
TRBV6-1	TRBJ1-2	TRBD1	ASRAHPGQGTPWGYT
TRBV6-1	TRBJ1-5	.	ASSEVPAGQPQH
TRBV7-9	TRBJ2-5	TRBD1	ASSLADRGQKETQY
TRBV11-2	TRBJ1-6	.	ASSANSQGRNSPLH
TRBV5-1	TRBJ1-1	TRBD1	ASSLGTGDTEAF
TRBV10-3	TRBJ1-5	.	AISDAGAWYQPQH
TRBV29-1	TRBJ2-3	TRBD1	SVEGVGWGQGRDTQY
TRBV6-6	TRBJ2-3	.	ASRTPSTDTQY
TRBV20-1	TRBJ2-1	TRBD2	SARETGTTAQVGF
TRBV19	TRBJ1-6	.	ASSMVSDNSPLH
TRBV6-1	TRBJ2-1	TRBD1	ASGFSGGYGNEQF
TRBV7-8	TRBJ2-5	TRBD2	ASTPRGEGYQETQY
TRBV5-1	TRBJ1-6	.	ASSLRGSESPPH
TRBV25-1	TRBJ1-2	.	ASSEAPRNGYT
TRBV10-1	TRBJ1-2	.	ASPTSPAGYT
TRBV20-1	TRBJ2-5	.	SARRPATQETQY
TRBV29-1	TRBJ1-4	TRBD1	GGQRATNEKLF
TRBV12-3/TRBV12-4	TRBJ2-2	.	ASSFSGPGELF
TRBV3-1	TRBJ1-5	.	ASSPGRYNQPQH
TRBV5-5	TRBJ2-3	.	ASSYWTAETDTQY
TRBV7-9	TRBJ2-7	.	ASSLDGAEQY
TRBV11-2	TRBJ2-2	TRBD2	ASSIYSGTGELF
TRBV3-1	TRBJ2-7	TRBD2	ASSQGGGASEQY